This record looks at one T cell receptor beta chain sequence and its context. What it recognizes is unknown. The data are from a study of lung T cells in sarcoidosis with Löfgren's syndrome. Study-level findings and limits: Shared TRAV12-1 and TRBV2 CDR3 motifs were reported across several patients.

One entry per CDR3 protein, called by TCRdb with MiXCR from the reads. Of more than 50,000 distinct CDR3 sequences listed, over 20% are singletons. The CDR3 has 16 residues. V lost 1 base, J lost 0 bases, and 10 bases lay in between. Per germline, CDR1 LGHNA and CDR2 YNFKEQ. This TCR came from a human donor with sarcoidosis (Löfgren's syndrome or another form), or a control subject (not recorded which). The V call is TRBV4-2, the J call TRBJ2-1; D not resolved. The sequencing sample was made of CD4+ T cells from PBMCs. The CDR3 is CASSQGPASSYNEQFF. The CDR3 DNA reads TGTGCCAGCAGCCAAGGGCCCGCTAGCTCCTACAATGAGCAGTTCTTC.